The 30 T cell receptor beta chains given below trace back to one sample, sequenced in a study of cytomegalovirus exposure and HLA in healthy donors. Vbeta (60) and Jbeta (13) primers were used in the PCR. Some clones are missing from TCRdb's copy, which holds only in-frame ones; the method was immunoSEQ multiplex PCR. Among around 180,000 clones, about four fifths were seen once, and the ten largest hold about 0.25%. The sample was PBMCs. All receptors derive from a boy under 18 in good health and CMV-seronegative.

The chain combines TRBV9 with TRBJ1-6; D remains unclear. Germline V CDR1 and CDR2: SGDLS, YYNGEE. Trimming left V 7 bases short and J 5 bases short, with 7 bases between. This CDR3 contains 12 residues. CDR3 sequence: CASGGNNSPLHF. The CDR3 nucleotides read TGTGCCAGCGGAGGGAATAATTCACCCCTCCACTTT.

J is TRBJ1-2 and V is TRBV19; the D is unclear. The germline gives CDR1 LNHDA, CDR2 SQIVND (reference sequence). Deletions cut 3 bases from V and 4 bases from J, with 9 bases between. The CDR3 length is 13 residues. The CDR3 nucleotides are TGTGCCAGTAGTATTCCAGGAAGCTATGGCTACACCTTC. This codes for CASSIPGSYGYTF.

J is TRBJ1-2 and V is TRBV9; D perhaps matches TRBD1 (6 bases). Germline-derived CDR1 and CDR2 are SGDLS and YYNGEE. The CDR3 spans 14 residues. Trimming took 3 bases from V and 3 from J, leaving 12 bases between them. The CDR3 DNA is TGTGCCAGCAGCGGAGGACAGTACGACTATGGCTACACCTTC. Its protein product is CASSGGQYDYGYTF.

The chain joins TRBV18 to TRBJ1-4; the D is unclear. V lost 2 bases and J 0 bases, leaving 13 bases between the germline ends. CDR1 is KGHSH, CDR2 LQKENI, per germline. CDR3 length: 17 amino acids. The chain's CDR3 is CASSPVITHPTNEKLFF. The CDR3 DNA reads as TGTGCCAGCTCACCAGTGATTACACACCCAACTAATGAAAAACTGTTTTTT. Full variable domain (outside the CDR3, taken from reference TRBV18 and TRBJ1-4): NAGVMQNPRHLVRRRGQEARLRCSPMKGHSHVYWYRQLPEEGLKFMVYLQKENIIDESGMPKERFSAEFPKEGPSILRIQQVVRGDSAAYFCASSPVITHPTNEKLFFGSGTQLSVL.

This chain connects TRBV19 to TRBJ2-5, with D perhaps matching TRBD2 (6 bases). Trimming took off 6 bases at V and 5 bases at J, with 16 bases between the two ends. Germline loops: CDR1 LNHDA, CDR2 SQIVND (reference sequence). CDR3 length: 14 residues. CDR3 sequence reads: CASRPGLGVETQYF. Here the CDR3 DNA reads TGTGCCAGTAGACCGGGACTGGGGGTGGAGACCCAGTACTTC.

The chain recombines TRBV2 with TRBJ1-1, with 9 positions matching TRBD1. This CDR3 has 14 amino acids. Germline V lookup: CDR1 SNHLY, CDR2 FYNNEI. Trimming removed 4 bases from V and 5 bases from J; junction bases left unmatched: 5. CDR3 sequence: CASSGRQGGTEAFF. The CDR3 DNA reads as TGTGCCAGCAGTGGTAGACAGGGGGGGACTGAAGCTTTCTTT.

The CDR3 here is CASSLDRGNQPQHF. As DNA, the CDR3 is TGTGCCAGCAGCTTGGACAGGGGAAATCAGCCCCAGCATTTT. The chain links TRBV5-4 to TRBJ1-5; 7 bases are shared with TRBD1. There are 14 residues in the CDR3. V was clipped by 0 bases and J by 4 bases; unmatched bases: 1. Germline CDR1 reads SGHNT; CDR2 reads YYREEE (reference sequence).

The chain is built from TRBV2 and TRBJ2-1, with D unresolved. Germline assignment: CDR1 SNHLY and CDR2 FYNNEI. This CDR3 has 11 amino acids. Trimming cost V 10 bases and J 7 bases, with 11 bases left between them. The CDR3 DNA is TGTGCCATCGATGAGTCGAATGAGCAGTTCTTC. This codes for CAIDESNEQFF.

The gene calls are TRBV6-7 and TRBJ2-7, with D uncertain. TRBV6-7 is designated an ORF whose function remains uncertain. Between the trimmed V and J ends, which lost 7 bases and 0 bases, there was a span of 19 bases. The CDR3 length is 16 residues. CDR3 sequence: CASTLYRQVSSYEQYF. DNA of the CDR3: TGTGCCAGCACTCTTTACCGGCAGGTTAGCTCCTACGAGCAGTACTTC.

The chain recombines TRBV5-4 with TRBJ2-1, with TRBD2 matching 12 bases. The trim removed 2 bases at V and 6 bases at J, leaving 3 bases unmatched. From germline, CDR1 is SGHNT and CDR2 YYREEE (reference sequence). CDR3 length equals 15 residues. The CDR3 here is CASSFLAGGTNEQFF. CDR3 bases: TGTGCCAGCAGCTTTCTAGCGGGGGGGACCAATGAGCAGTTCTTC.

The CDR3 region is CASSRISGSSLYSNQPQHF. The CDR3 bases are TGTGCCAGCAGTCGCATATCGGGGTCTAGTTTATATAGCAATCAGCCCCAGCATTTT. The rearrangement uses TRBV27 and TRBJ1-5; D ambiguous. Germline V gene lookup returns CDR1 MNHEY and CDR2 SMNVEV (reference sequence). The CDR3 runs to 19 residues. Trimming stripped 5 bases from V and 0 bases from J, with 23 bases between.

The chain couples TRBV9 to TRBJ2-7; TRBD2 agrees at 10 bases. Unmatched junction bases numbered 5, after V lost 3 bases and J lost 5 bases. The CDR3 extends over 14 amino acids. Looked up from germline, CDR1 is SGDLS and CDR2 is YYNGEE. The DNA for the CDR3 is TGTGCCAGCAGCGCTAGCGGGAGTCTCAACGAGCAGTACTTC. Translated, it gives CASSASGSLNEQYF.

A single count supports this clone. This sequence joins TRBV9 and TRBJ2-3, with a possible D match to TRBD1 (6 bases). Germline CDR1 is SGDLS and CDR2 is YYNGEE. V was shortened by 0 bases and J by 8 bases, with 16 bases between the two germline ends. CDR3 length: 15 residues. The CDR3 loop reads CASSVGSRGKGTQYF. The CDR3 DNA reads TGTGCCAGCAGCGTAGGGTCTAGGGGGAAGGGTACGCAGTATTTT.

Only one count was recorded for this clone. The gene calls are TRBV15 and TRBJ1-6; D call uncertain. CDR3 length: 13 residues. The V end lost 0 bases, the J end lost 9 bases, and 6 bases lay between the germline ends. Germline CDR1 LNHNV, CDR2 YYDKDF (reference sequence). CDR3 protein: CATSRDRSSPLHF. The CDR3 coding sequence is TGTGCCACCAGCAGAGATCGGAGTTCACCCCTCCACTTT.

For the CDR3, the DNA is TGTGCCAGCAGTCATCAGGGAGGCGAGCAGTACTTC. Protein: CASSHQGGEQYF. V gene TRBV6-5 combines with J gene TRBJ2-5, with D possibly TRBD2 on 6 matching bases. The last part of the DNA fits TRBJ2-7 better; the J call may be wrong. This CDR3 is 12 amino acids long. Germline V lookup: CDR1 MNHEY, CDR2 SVGAGI.

Concerning this clone: Other DNA sequences from this sample encode an identical CDR3 as well. This sequence joins TRBV7-2 and TRBJ2-1, with D unresolved. Germline CDR1 reads SGHTA; CDR2 reads FQGNSA. CDR3 length equals 11 residues. Trimming cost V 4 bases and J 6 bases, with 4 bases left between them. The CDR3 DNA reads TGTGCCAGCAGCTCACTCAATGAGCAGTTCTTC. It specifies CASSSLNEQFF.

This clone appeared a few times. The chain couples TRBV30 to TRBJ1-5, with 8 bases lining up with TRBD1. Germline CDR1 reads GTSNPN; CDR2 reads SVGIG (reference sequence). CDR3 length equals 14 residues. Trimming at V came to 0 bases and at J to 5 bases, leaving 3 bases not matched to a gene. DNA for the CDR3: TGTGCCTGGAGTGTGGGACAGGAGCATCAGCCCCAGCATTTT. This translates into CAWSVGQEHQPQHF.

The chain joins TRBV10-3 to TRBJ1-2, with a possible D match to TRBD1 (5 bases). The CDR3 runs to 15 residues. Germline lookup yields CDR1 ENHRY and CDR2 SYGVKD. V gave up 0 bases and J gave up 4 bases, with 12 bases separating them. The DNA for the CDR3 is TGTGCCATCAGTGAGTCCCGGGGGGAGGTCTATGGCTACACCTTC. The encoded protein is CAISESRGEVYGYTF.

This sequence joins TRBV2 and TRBJ1-2; TRBD1 matches 9 bases. Germline V gene sequence: CDR1 SNHLY, CDR2 FYNNEI. The CDR3 length is 15 residues. V shed 6 bases and J 2 bases; nucleotides not matched to a gene: 7. The CDR3 DNA is TGTGCCAGCAGCCCCCCGGGACAGGGAAACTATGGCTACACCTTC. Residues: CASSPPGQGNYGYTF.

This chain connects TRBV7-2 to TRBJ1-5; 9 bases agree with TRBD1. CDR1 and CDR2 (germline): SGHTA, FQGNSA. Trimming at V came to 5 bases and at J to 6 bases, leaving 11 bases not matched to a gene. The length of the CDR3 is 16 residues. The CDR3 DNA sequence: TGTGCCAGCAGCCTGGCCGGGACAGGGTTGAGTCAGCCCCAGCATTTT. Its translation is CASSLAGTGLSQPQHF.

The chain is built from TRBV23-1 and TRBJ1-5, with 7 bases fitting TRBD1. TRBV23-1 is sorted into the ORF group, with uncertain function. V shed 4 bases, J shed 5 bases, and the junction held 8 bases outside the gene matches. The length of the CDR3 is 15 residues. The CDR3 here is CASSRGAGGDQPQHF. CDR3 sequence (DNA): TGCGCCAGCAGTCGCGGGGCAGGGGGTGATCAGCCCCAGCATTTT.

The chain links TRBV28 to TRBJ1-4, with a tentative D call TRBD1 (6 bases). Germline V gene data show CDR1 as MDHEN and CDR2 as SYDVKM. The CDR3 runs to 17 residues. Between the trimmed V and J ends, which lost 3 bases and 4 bases, there was a span of 18 bases. The CDR3 DNA is TGTGCCAGCAGTTTTAGGACTCGGGGACAAGTTAATGAAAAACTGTTTTTT. Translating it yields CASSFRTRGQVNEKLFF.

This chain connects TRBV7-9 to TRBJ1-1, with D possibly TRBD1 on 5 matching bases. Trimming pared 5 bases from V and 0 bases from J, leaving 7 bases between. Germline V lookup: CDR1 SEHNR, CDR2 FQNEAQ (reference sequence). There are 13 residues in the CDR3. The CDR3 sequence is CASSQGVNTEAFF. CDR3 sequence (DNA): TGTGCCAGCAGCCAAGGGGTGAACACTGAAGCTTTCTTT.

The chain is built from TRBV7-9 and TRBJ2-5; a possible D gene is TRBD2 (5 bases). Trimming cost V 1 base and J 3 bases, with 15 bases left between them. This CDR3 has 16 amino acids. CDR1 and CDR2 (germline): SEHNR, FQNEAQ (reference sequence). CDR3 residues: CASSLGLASTKETQYF. CDR3 sequence (DNA): TGTGCCAGCAGCTTAGGGCTAGCTAGCACCAAAGAGACCCAGTACTTC.

The chain recombines TRBV10-3 with TRBJ1-5; TRBD1 agrees at 8 bases. Germline V CDR1 and CDR2: ENHRY, SYGVKD. The CDR3 runs 14 residues. The V and J ends lost 6 bases and 7 bases, in that order; junction bases with no gene match: 8. Here the CDR3 reads CAISPTGARQPQHF. CDR3 nucleotides: TGTGCCATCAGCCCGACAGGGGCGCGGCAGCCCCAGCATTTT.

The rearrangement uses TRBV5-1 and TRBJ2-1, with no clear D. Trimming cost V 5 bases and J 2 bases, with 11 bases left between them. Germline loops: CDR1 SGHRS, CDR2 YFSETQ. This CDR3 spans 14 amino acids. DNA for the CDR3: TGCGCCAGCAGTCCCCGTTCTCCCTACAATGAGCAGTTCTTC. This gives the protein CASSPRSPYNEQFF.

The V gene is TRBV6-1, the J gene TRBJ1-1; D uncertain. Trimming left V 1 base short and J 5 bases short, with 11 bases between. Looked up from germline, CDR1 is MNHNS and CDR2 is SASEGT. This CDR3 comprises 14 residues. The CDR3 protein is CASSEGRRKTEAFF. CDR3 nucleotide sequence: TGTGCCAGCAGTGAAGGAAGGAGGAAGACTGAAGCTTTCTTT.

The chain recombines TRBV2 with TRBJ2-7; TRBD1 matches 10 bases. The CDR3 sequence is 13 residues long. V shed 8 bases, J shed 3 bases, and the junction held 4 bases outside the gene matches. The germline CDR1 and CDR2 sequences are SNHLY and FYNNEI. CDR3 nucleotides: TGTGCCAGCCGGGGACAGGGGTTCTACGAGCAGTACTTC. This encodes CASRGQGFYEQYF.

This chain uses TRBV6-5 with TRBJ2-3; weak D call: TRBD2 (7 bases). The CDR3 runs to 15 residues. With 4 bases removed from V and 5 bases from J, the gap between germline ends came to 16 bases. Germline CDR1 MNHEY, CDR2 SVGAGI. The CDR3 reads CASSSRGGALDTQYF. Here the CDR3 DNA reads TGTGCCAGCAGTTCACGAGGGGGGGCATTAGATACGCAGTATTTT.

The chain carries TRBV2 and TRBJ2-5; 7 bases map to TRBD2. The germline CDR1 and CDR2 sequences are SNHLY and FYNNEI. V lost 4 bases to trimming and J lost 4 bases; unmatched junction nucleotides: 6. CDR3 length: 14 amino acids. The CDR3 region is CASSVGGTGETQYF. The CDR3 nucleotides are TGTGCCAGCAGTGTCGGGGGGACGGGAGAGACCCAGTACTTC.